This is a list of T cell receptor beta chains from one sample in a study of cytomegalovirus exposure and HLA in healthy donors. Sequencing was performed with immunoSEQ multiplex PCR; in TCRdb, only in-frame clones are kept and a portion is missing. The sample carries hundreds of thousands of clones, approximately 80% recorded once. The sequencing input was PBMCs. The receptors stem from a woman aged 40 to 50 in good health and CMV-seronegative. The CDR3 runs from the conserved cysteine through the conserved F or W. Each record gives: J gene, V gene, D gene, CDR3 protein, CDR3 DNA. A D gene is named only where the DNA matches it firmly.

j_call: TRBJ2-1
v_call: TRBV6-4
d_call: TRBD2
cdr3_aa: CASSDEPSGGNEQFF
cdr3_nt: TGTGCCAGCAGTGACGAGCCTAGCGGGGGGAATGAGCAGTTCTTC

j_call: TRBJ1-2
v_call: TRBV11-3
d_call: TRBD1
cdr3_aa: CASSSRGTGRSYGYTF
cdr3_nt: TGTGCCAGCAGCTCGAGAGGGACAGGGAGATCCTATGGCTACACCTTC

j_call: TRBJ2-5
v_call: TRBV5-8
d_call: TRBD2
cdr3_aa: CASRPAGTDPKAQYF
cdr3_nt: TGTGCCAGCAGACCAGCGGGGACGGACCCTAAGGCCCAGTACTTC

j_call: TRBJ1-2
v_call: TRBV18
d_call: TRBD1
cdr3_aa: CASSPLTGNYGYTF
cdr3_nt: TGTGCCAGCTCACCTTTGACAGGGAACTATGGCTACACCTTC

j_call: TRBJ1-4
v_call: TRBV6-1
d_call: -
cdr3_aa: CASSDSGGSEKLFF
cdr3_nt: TGTGCCAGCAGTGACTCTGGGGGCTCTGAAAAACTGTTTTTT

j_call: TRBJ2-7
v_call: TRBV6-5
d_call: -
cdr3_aa: CASSASSGQSYEQYF
cdr3_nt: TGTGCCAGCAGTGCCTCGTCGGGACAATCCTACGAGCAGTACTTC

j_call: TRBJ1-4
v_call: TRBV7-8
d_call: -
cdr3_aa: CASSLRQATNEKLFF
cdr3_nt: TGTGCCAGCAGCTTACGACAGGCAACTAATGAAAAACTGTTTTTT

j_call: TRBJ2-1
v_call: TRBV7-2
d_call: -
cdr3_aa: CASSLRLGRDRLQGEQFF
cdr3_nt: TGTGCCAGCAGCCTTAGACTCGGAAGAGATCGTTTGCAGGGGGAGCAGTTCTTC

j_call: TRBJ1-2
v_call: TRBV15
d_call: -
cdr3_aa: CATGLRAGVSLGYTF
cdr3_nt: TGTGCCACCGGGTTGAGGGCAGGGGTATCTCTTGGCTACACCTTC

j_call: TRBJ1-5
v_call: TRBV5-8
d_call: -
cdr3_aa: CASSLRQIVDQPQHF
cdr3_nt: TGTGCCAGCAGCTTGAGACAGATCGTTGATCAGCCCCAGCATTTT